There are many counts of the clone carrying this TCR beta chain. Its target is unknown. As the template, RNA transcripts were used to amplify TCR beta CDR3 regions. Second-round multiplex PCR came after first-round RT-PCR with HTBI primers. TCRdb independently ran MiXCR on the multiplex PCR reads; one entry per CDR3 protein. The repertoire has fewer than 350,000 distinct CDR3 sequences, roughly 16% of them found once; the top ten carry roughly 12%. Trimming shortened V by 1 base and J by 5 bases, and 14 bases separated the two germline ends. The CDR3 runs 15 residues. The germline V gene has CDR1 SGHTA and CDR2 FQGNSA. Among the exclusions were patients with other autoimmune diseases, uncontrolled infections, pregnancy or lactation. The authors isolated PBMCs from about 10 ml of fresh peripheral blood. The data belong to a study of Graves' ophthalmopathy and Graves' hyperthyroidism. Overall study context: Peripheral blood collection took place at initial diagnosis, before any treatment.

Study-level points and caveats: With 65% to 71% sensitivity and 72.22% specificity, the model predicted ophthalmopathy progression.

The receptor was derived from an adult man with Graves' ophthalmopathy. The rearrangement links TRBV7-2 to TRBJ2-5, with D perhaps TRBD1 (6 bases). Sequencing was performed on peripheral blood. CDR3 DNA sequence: TGTGCCAGCAGCTTAGTTAGGGCAGGGGTGGAGACCCAGTACTTC. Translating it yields CASSLVRAGVETQYF.